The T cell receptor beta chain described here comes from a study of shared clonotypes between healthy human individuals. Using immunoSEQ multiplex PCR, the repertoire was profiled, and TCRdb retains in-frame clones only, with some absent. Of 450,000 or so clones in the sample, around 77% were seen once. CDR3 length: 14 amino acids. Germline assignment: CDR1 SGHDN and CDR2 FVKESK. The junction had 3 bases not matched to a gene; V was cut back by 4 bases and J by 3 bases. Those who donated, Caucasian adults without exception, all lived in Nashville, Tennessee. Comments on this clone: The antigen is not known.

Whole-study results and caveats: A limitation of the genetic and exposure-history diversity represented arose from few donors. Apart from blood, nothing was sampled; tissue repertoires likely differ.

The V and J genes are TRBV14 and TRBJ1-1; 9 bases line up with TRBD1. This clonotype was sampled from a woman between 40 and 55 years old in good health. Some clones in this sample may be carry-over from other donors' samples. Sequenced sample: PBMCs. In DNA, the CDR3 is TGTGCCAGCAGCCTCAGGACAGGGGACACTGAAGCTTTCTTT. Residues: CASSLRTGDTEAFF.